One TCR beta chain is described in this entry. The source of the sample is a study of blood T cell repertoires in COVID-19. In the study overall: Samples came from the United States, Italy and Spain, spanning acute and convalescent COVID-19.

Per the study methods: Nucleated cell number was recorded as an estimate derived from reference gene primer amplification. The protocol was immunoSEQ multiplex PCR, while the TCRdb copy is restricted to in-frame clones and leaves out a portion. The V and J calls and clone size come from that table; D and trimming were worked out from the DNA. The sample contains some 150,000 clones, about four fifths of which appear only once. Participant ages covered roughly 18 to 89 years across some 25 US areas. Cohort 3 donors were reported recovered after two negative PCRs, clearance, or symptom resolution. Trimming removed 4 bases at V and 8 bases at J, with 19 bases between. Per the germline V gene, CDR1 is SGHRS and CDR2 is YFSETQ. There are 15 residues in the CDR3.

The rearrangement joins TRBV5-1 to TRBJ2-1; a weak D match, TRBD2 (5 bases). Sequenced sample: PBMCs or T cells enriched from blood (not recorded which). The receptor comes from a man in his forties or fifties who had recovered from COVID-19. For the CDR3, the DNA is TGCGCCAGCAGCGGGCCTGAGAGGGATCAAGATGAGCAGTTCTTC. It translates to CASSGPERDQDEQFF.